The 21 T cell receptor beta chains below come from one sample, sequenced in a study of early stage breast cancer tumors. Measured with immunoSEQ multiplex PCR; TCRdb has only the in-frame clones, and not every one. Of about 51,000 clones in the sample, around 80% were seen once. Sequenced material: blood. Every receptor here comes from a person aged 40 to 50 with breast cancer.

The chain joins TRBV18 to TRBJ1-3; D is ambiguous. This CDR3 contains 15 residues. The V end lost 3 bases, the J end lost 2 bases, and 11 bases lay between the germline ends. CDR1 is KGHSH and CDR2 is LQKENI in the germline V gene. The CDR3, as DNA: TGTGCCAGCTCACCCGACGTAGTGCCTGGAAACACCATATATTTT. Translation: CASSPDVVPGNTIYF.

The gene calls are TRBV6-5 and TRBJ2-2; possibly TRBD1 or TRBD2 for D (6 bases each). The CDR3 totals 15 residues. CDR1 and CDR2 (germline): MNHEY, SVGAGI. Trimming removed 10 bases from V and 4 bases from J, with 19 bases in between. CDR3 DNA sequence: TGTGCCACCTCATGGAGGGACATGACCACCGGGGAGCTGTTTTTT. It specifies CATSWRDMTTGELFF.

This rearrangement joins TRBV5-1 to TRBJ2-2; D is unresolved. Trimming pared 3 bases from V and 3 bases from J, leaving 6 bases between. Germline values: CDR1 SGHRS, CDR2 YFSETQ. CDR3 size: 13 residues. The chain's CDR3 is CASSSRYTGELFF. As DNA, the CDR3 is TGCGCCAGCAGCTCCAGATACACCGGGGAGCTGTTTTTT.

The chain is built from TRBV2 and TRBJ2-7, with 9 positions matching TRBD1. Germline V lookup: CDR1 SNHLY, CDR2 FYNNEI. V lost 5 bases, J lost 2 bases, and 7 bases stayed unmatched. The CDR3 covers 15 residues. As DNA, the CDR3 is TGTGCCAGCAGTATTACCGGGACAGGGACCTACGAGCAGTACTTC. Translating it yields CASSITGTGTYEQYF.

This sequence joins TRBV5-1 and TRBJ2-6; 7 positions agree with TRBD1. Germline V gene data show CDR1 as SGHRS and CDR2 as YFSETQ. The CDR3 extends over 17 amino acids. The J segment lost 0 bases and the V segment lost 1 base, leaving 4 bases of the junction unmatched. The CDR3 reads CASSLPGTASGANVLTF. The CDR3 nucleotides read TGCGCCAGCAGCTTGCCCGGGACAGCCTCTGGGGCCAACGTCCTGACTTTC.

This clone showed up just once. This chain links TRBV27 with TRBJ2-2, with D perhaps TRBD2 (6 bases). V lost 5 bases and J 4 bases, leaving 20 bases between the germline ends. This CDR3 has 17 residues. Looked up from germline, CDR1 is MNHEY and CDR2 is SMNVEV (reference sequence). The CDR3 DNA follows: TGTGCCAGCAGTCCCACTCCTAGCGCCCTCCGCACCGGGGAGCTGTTTTTT. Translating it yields CASSPTPSALRTGELFF.

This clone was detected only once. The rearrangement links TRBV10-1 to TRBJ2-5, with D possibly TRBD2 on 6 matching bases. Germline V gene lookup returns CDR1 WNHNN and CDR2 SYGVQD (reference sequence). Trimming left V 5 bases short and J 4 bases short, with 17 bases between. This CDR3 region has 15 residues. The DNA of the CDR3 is TGCGCCAGCAGTTCCGGGACTCCCGGGGGAGAGACCCAGTACTTC. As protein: CASSSGTPGGETQYF.

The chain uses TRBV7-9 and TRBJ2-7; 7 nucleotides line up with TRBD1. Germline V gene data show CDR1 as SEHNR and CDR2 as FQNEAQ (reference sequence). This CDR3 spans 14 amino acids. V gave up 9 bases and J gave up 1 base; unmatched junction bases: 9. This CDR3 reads CASTTGQQSYEQYF. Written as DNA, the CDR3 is TGTGCCAGTACCACGGGACAGCAATCCTACGAGCAGTACTTC.

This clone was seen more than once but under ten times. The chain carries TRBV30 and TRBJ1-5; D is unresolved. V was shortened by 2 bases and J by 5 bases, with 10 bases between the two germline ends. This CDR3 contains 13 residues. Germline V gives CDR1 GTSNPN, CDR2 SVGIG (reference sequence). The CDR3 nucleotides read TGTGCCTGGAGTCCCCAGCTTGATCAGCCCCAGCATTTT. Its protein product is CAWSPQLDQPQHF.

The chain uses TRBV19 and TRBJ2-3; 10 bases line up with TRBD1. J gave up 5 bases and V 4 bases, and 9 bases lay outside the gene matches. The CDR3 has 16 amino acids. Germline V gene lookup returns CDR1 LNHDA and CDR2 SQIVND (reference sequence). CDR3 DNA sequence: TGTGCCAGTAGTAAAACATTGGGACAGGGGATAGATACGCAGTATTTT. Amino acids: CASSKTLGQGIDTQYF.

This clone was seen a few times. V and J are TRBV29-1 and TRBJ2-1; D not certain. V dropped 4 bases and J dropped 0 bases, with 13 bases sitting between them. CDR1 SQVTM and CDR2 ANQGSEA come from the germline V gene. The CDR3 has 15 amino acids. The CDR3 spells CSVVPPFSSYNEQFF. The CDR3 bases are TGCAGCGTTGTTCCACCTTTTAGCTCCTACAATGAGCAGTTCTTC.

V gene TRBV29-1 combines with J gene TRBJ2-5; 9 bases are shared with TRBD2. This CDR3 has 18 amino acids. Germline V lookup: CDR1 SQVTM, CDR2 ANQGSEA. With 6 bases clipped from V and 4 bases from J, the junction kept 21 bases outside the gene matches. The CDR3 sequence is CSVTPRDGLAGRRETQYF. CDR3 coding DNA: TGCAGCGTCACACCCCGGGACGGGCTAGCGGGACGTCGAGAGACCCAGTACTTC.

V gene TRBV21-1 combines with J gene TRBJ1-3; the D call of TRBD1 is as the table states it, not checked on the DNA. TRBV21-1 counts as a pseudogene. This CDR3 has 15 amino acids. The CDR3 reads CASSSTGDSGNTIYF. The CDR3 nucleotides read TGTGCCAGCAGTTCGACAGGGGACTCTGGAAACACCATATATTTT.

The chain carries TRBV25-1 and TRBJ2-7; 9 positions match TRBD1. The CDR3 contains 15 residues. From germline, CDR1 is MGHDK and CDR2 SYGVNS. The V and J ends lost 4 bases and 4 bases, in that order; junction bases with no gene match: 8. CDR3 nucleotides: TGTGCCAGCAGTGTTCTCAGGACAGGGGCATACGAGCAGTACTTC. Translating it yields CASSVLRTGAYEQYF.

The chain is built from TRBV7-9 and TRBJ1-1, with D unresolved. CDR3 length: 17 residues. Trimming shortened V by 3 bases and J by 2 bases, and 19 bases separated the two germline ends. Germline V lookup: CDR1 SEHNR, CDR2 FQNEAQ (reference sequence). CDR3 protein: CASSFGRDTLINTEAFF. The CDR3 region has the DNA TGTGCCAGCAGCTTCGGCCGTGATACCTTAATAAACACTGAAGCTTTCTTT.

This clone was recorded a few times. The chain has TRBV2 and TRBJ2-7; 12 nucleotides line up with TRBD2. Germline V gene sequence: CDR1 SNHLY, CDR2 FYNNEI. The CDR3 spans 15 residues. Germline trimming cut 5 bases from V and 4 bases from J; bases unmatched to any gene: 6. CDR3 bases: TGTGCCAGCAGTCAGAGTCTAGCGGGAGGGTACGAGCAGTACTTC. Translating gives CASSQSLAGGYEQYF.

The CDR3 DNA follows: TGTGCCTGGAGTTATGGGGATGAGCAGTTCTTC. Residues: CAWSYGDEQFF. The chain recombines TRBV30 with TRBJ2-1; D is unclear. Trimming pared 2 bases from V and 8 bases from J, leaving 7 bases between. Germline V CDR1 and CDR2: GTSNPN, SVGIG (reference sequence). The CDR3 runs to 11 residues. Based on the CDR3 plus reference TRBV30 and TRBJ2-1, the full variable domain is SQTIHQWPATLVQPVGSPLSLECTVEGTSNPNLYWYRQAAGRGLQLLFYSVGIGQISSEVPQNLSASRPQDRQFILSSKKLLLSDSGFYLCAWSYGDEQFFGPGTRLTVL.

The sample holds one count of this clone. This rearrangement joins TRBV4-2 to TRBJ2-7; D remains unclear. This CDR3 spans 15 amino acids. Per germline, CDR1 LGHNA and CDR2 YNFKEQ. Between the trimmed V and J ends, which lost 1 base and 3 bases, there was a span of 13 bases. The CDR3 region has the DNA TGTGCCAGCAGCCAAGGGACCAACGCCCGCTACGAGCAGTACTTC. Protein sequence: CASSQGTNARYEQYF.

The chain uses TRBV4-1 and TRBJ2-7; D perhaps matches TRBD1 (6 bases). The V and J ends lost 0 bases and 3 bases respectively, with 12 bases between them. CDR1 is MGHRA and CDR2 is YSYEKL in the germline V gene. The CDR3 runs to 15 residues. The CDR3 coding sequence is TGCGCCAGCAGCCAAGAGGCAGGGGAGTTCTACGAGCAGTACTTC. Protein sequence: CASSQEAGEFYEQYF.

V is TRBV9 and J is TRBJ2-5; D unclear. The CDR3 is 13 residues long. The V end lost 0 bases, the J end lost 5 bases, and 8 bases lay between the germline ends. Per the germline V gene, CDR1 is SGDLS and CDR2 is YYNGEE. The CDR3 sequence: CASSVDQWETQYF. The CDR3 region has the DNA TGTGCCAGCAGCGTAGACCAGTGGGAGACCCAGTACTTC.

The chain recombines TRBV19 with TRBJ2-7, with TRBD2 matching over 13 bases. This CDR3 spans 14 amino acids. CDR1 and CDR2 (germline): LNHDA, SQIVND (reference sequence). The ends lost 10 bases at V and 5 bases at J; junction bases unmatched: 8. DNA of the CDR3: TGTGCCACCGGGACTAGCGGGATCCTGGACGAGCAGTACTTC. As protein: CATGTSGILDEQYF.